The 16 T cell receptor beta chains reported below all come from one sample, sequenced in a study of T cells in Graves' hyperthyroidism and ophthalmopathy. The investigators amplified TCR beta CDR3 regions from RNA transcripts. Primed by the HTBI set, a first-round RT-PCR was run on the TCR CDR3. TCRdb analysed the multiplex PCR reads with MiXCR anew, one entry per CDR3 protein. The sample holds some 350,000 distinct CDR3 sequences, approximately 14% seen once. The sequenced sample consisted of blood. All receptors derive from a young woman with Graves' hyperthyroidism that later progressed to Graves' ophthalmopathy.

This clonotype was recorded at least ten times. V is TRBV3-1 and J is TRBJ1-1; D might be TRBD1 (5 bases). Trimming took off 5 bases at V and 1 base at J, with 8 bases between the two ends. Germline CDR1 and CDR2: LGHDT and YNNKEL (reference sequence). The CDR3 is 13 amino acids. CDR3 nucleotides: TGTGCCAGCAGCGAGGGGTGGAACACTGAAGCTTTCTTT. This translates into CASSEGWNTEAFF.

The rearrangement links TRBV11-3 to TRBJ2-7, with 8 bases aligning to TRBD2. Germline trimming cut 2 bases from V and 4 bases from J; bases unmatched to any gene: 7. Germline assignment: CDR1 SGHNT and CDR2 YENEEA. This CDR3 comprises 15 residues. CDR3 DNA: TGTGCCAGCAGCTTACGAGCGGGGGCAAATTACGAGCAGTACTTC. Translated, it gives CASSLRAGANYEQYF. Full variable domain (remainder filled in from reference TRBV11-3 and TRBJ2-7): EAGVVQSPRYKIIEKKQPVAFWCNPISGHNTLYWYLQNLGQGPELLIRYENEEAVDDSQLPKDRFSAERLKGVDSTLKIQPAELGDSAVYLCASSLRAGANYEQYFGPGTRLTVT.

This clonotype was recorded many times. V usage is TRBV30 and J usage is TRBJ1-4; perhaps TRBD1 as D (6 bases). V gave up 8 bases and J gave up 4 bases, with 14 bases separating them. Germline V gene sequence: CDR1 GTSNPN, CDR2 SVGIG (reference sequence). The CDR3 covers 13 residues. The CDR3 DNA follows: TGTGCCGTGCCCGACAGGTTTAATGAAAAACTGTTTTTT. This gives the protein CAVPDRFNEKLFF.

The table lists this clonotype with a count of one. A much more abundant neighbour one base away suggests this may be a read error. The chain is built from TRBV28 and TRBJ2-7; the D is unclear. Germline-derived CDR1 and CDR2 are MDHEN and SYDVKM. CDR3 length equals 12 residues. Trimming took 4 bases from V and 6 from J, leaving 10 bases between them. The DNA of the CDR3 is TGTGCCAGCAGTTCCGTCCCCTGCGAGCAGTACTTC. Its protein product is CASSSVPCEQYF.

The V call is TRBV28, the J call TRBJ2-7; D gene uncertain. The CDR3 loop spans 12 amino acids. Germline V CDR1 and CDR2: MDHEN, SYDVKM. V lost 6 bases and J 5 bases, leaving 11 bases between the germline ends. CDR3 DNA: TGTGCCAGCAGCCCGTGGTCCAACGAGCAGTACTTC. Translating gives CASSPWSNEQYF.

This clonotype was seen repeatedly, ten times or more. The chain links TRBV20-1 to TRBJ2-1, with 9 nucleotides matching TRBD2. Germline CDR1 reads DFQATT; CDR2 reads SNEGSKA (reference sequence). The CDR3 totals 15 residues. The V gene end was trimmed by 3 bases and the J gene end by 5 bases; junction bases not matched to a gene: 8. CDR3 region: CSASRLADYNNEQFF. CDR3 sequence (DNA): TGCAGTGCTAGCCGACTAGCGGACTATAACAATGAGCAGTTCTTC.

The chain joins TRBV30 to TRBJ1-1; no clear D. Between the trimmed V and J ends, which lost 4 bases and 2 bases, there was a span of 14 bases. Germline CDR1 is GTSNPN and CDR2 is SVGIG (reference sequence). The CDR3 is 14 residues long. The CDR3: CAWKWSGFNTEAFF. CDR3 DNA: TGTGCCTGGAAGTGGTCCGGTTTTAACACTGAAGCTTTCTTT.

This clonotype occurred many times. The chain carries TRBV28 and TRBJ2-7; D unresolved. V was shortened by 6 bases and J by 4 bases, with 10 bases between the two germline ends. The germline V gene encodes CDR1 MDHEN and CDR2 SYDVKM. This CDR3 spans 12 amino acids. The CDR3 protein is CASSYTPYEQYF. CDR3 DNA: TGTGCCAGCAGCTATACTCCTTACGAGCAGTACTTC.

This clonotype came up many times. The chain carries TRBV11-2 and TRBJ2-6; TRBD1 aligns across 10 bases. Germline CDR1 SGHAT, CDR2 FQNNGV. Unmatched junction bases numbered 2, after V lost 5 bases and J lost 4 bases. The length of the CDR3 is 15 residues. The CDR3 DNA reads as TGTGCCAGCAGCGACAGGGGGCTAGGGGCCAACGTCCTGACTTTC. Protein sequence: CASSDRGLGANVLTF.

In this sample, this clonotype turned up many times. This sequence joins TRBV12-3 or TRBV12-4 and TRBJ2-2, with 8 bases identical to TRBD2. The CDR3 covers 17 residues. V shed 7 bases and J 2 bases; nucleotides not matched to a gene: 12. Here the CDR3 DNA reads TGTGCCAGCATCCTGAGGGTAGCGGGACTAAACACCGGGGAGCTGTTTTTT. This gives the protein CASILRVAGLNTGELFF.

This clonotype occurred a few times. The CDR3 loop reads CASSDIQGLQFF. In DNA form, the CDR3 reads TGTGCCAGCAGTGATATTCAGGGGTTGCAGTTCTTC. The chain is built from TRBV25-1 and TRBJ2-1; a possible D gene is TRBD1 (6 bases). V was cut by 3 bases and J by 12 bases, with 12 bases left in between. CDR3 length equals 12 residues. Germline V lookup: CDR1 MGHDK, CDR2 SYGVNS.

This clonotype has a count of ten or more. The V gene is TRBV24-1, the J gene TRBJ2-5; TRBD2 matches 10 bases. CDR3 size: 17 residues. After removal of 3 bases from V and 0 bases from J, the junction contained 6 bases not matched to a gene. The germline gives CDR1 KGHDR, CDR2 SFDVKD. CDR3 sequence reads: CATSDSKAGGYQETQYF. The CDR3 bases are TGTGCCACCAGTGATAGTAAAGCGGGAGGGTACCAAGAGACCCAGTACTTC.

Ten or more counts support this clonotype. V usage is TRBV12-5 and J usage is TRBJ2-1; perhaps TRBD2 as D (6 bases). The germline V and J ends were trimmed by 1 base and 7 bases, with 11 bases remaining between them. Germline V gene data show CDR1 as LGHNT and CDR2 as FRNRAP. The CDR3 contains 14 residues. Here the CDR3 reads CASGLGRRENEQFF. In DNA form, the CDR3 reads TGTGCTAGTGGTTTGGGACGTCGGGAGAATGAGCAGTTCTTC.

This clonotype was recorded a few times. J is TRBJ2-7 and V is TRBV27; 7 bases are a match to TRBD1. The J segment lost 2 bases and the V segment lost 3 bases, leaving 7 bases of the junction unmatched. The CDR3 is made up of 15 amino acids. In germline, CDR1 is MNHEY, CDR2 SMNVEV (reference sequence). The CDR3 sequence is CASSFPDRAPYEQYF. As DNA, the CDR3 is TGTGCCAGCAGTTTCCCCGACAGGGCCCCCTACGAGCAGTACTTC.

At least ten counts were recorded for this clonotype. The CDR3 sequence is CSAREGAGTEAFF. For the CDR3, the DNA is TGCAGTGCTAGAGAAGGGGCGGGCACTGAAGCTTTCTTT. The J gene is TRBJ1-1, the V gene TRBV20-1, with D tentatively TRBD1 (5 bases). The CDR3 extends over 13 amino acids. Germline V gives CDR1 DFQATT, CDR2 SNEGSKA (reference sequence). Trimming took 0 bases from V and 4 from J, leaving 9 bases between them.

This clonotype has a count of ten or more. The J gene is TRBJ2-7, the V gene TRBV28; 11 bases are shared with TRBD2. CDR3 length: 14 amino acids. After removal of 6 bases from V and 6 bases from J, the junction contained 7 bases not matched to a gene. The germline V gene encodes CDR1 MDHEN and CDR2 SYDVKM. The CDR3 coding sequence is TGTGCCAGCAGGGGGGTAGCGGGAGGGCGCGAGCAGTACTTC. Encoded protein: CASRGVAGGREQYF.